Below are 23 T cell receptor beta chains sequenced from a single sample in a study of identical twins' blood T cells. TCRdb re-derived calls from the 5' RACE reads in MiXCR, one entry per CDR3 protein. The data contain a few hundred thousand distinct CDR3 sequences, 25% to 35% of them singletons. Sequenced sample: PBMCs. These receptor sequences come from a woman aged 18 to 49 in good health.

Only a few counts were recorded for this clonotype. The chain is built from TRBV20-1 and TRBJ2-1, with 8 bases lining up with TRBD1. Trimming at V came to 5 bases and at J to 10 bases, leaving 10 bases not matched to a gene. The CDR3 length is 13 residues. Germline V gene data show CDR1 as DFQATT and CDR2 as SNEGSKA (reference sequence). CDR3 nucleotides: TGCAGTGCTTGGGGACAGGAGGACAGGGAGCAGTTCTTC. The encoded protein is CSAWGQEDREQFF.

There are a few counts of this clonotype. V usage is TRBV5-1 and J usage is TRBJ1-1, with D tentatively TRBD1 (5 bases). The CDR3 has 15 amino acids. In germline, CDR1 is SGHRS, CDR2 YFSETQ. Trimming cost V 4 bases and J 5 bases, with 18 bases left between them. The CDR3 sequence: CASSPRIGERTEAFF. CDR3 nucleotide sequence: TGCGCCAGCAGCCCCCGAATAGGGGAAAGAACTGAAGCTTTCTTT.

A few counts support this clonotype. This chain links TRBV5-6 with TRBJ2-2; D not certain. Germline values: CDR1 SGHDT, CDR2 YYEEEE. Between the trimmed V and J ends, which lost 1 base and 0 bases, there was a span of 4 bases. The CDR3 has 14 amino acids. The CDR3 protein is CASSLNANTGELFF. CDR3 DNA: TGTGCCAGCAGCTTGAATGCGAACACCGGGGAGCTGTTTTTT.

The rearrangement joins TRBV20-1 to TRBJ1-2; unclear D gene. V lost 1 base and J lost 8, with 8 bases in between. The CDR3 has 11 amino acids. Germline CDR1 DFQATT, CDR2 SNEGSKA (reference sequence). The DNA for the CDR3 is TGCAGTGCTAGAGGGAGTGAAGGCTACACCTTC. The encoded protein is CSARGSEGYTF.

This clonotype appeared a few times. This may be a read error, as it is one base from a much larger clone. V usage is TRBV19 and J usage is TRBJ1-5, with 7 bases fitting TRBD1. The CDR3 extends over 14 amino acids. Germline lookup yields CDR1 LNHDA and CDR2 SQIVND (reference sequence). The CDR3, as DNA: TGTGCCAGTAGTGTACAGGGGAACAATCGGCCCCAGCATTTT. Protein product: CASSVQGNNRPQHF.

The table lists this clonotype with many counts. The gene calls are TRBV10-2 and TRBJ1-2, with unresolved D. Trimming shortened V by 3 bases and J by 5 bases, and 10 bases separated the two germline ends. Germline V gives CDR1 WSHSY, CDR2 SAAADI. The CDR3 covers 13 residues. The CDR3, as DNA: TGCGCCAGCAGTGAAAGGATCGGGTATGGCTACACCTTC. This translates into CASSERIGYGYTF.

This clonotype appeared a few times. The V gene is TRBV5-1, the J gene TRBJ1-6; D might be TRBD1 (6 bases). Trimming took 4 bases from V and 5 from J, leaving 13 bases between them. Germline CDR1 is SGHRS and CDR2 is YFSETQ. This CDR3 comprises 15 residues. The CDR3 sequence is CASSPQQGNNSPLHF. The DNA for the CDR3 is TGCGCCAGCAGCCCCCAACAGGGAAATAATTCACCCCTCCACTTT.

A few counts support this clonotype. For the CDR3, the DNA is TGTGCCAGTTCGGACAGGACCTATAATTCACCCCTCCACTTT. Its translation: CASSDRTYNSPLHF. The rearrangement uses TRBV19 and TRBJ1-6; 7 bases fit TRBD1. V trimming: 8 bases; J trimming: 2 bases; junction bases outside the gene matches: 3. Germline lookup yields CDR1 LNHDA and CDR2 SQIVND (reference sequence). The CDR3 is made up of 14 amino acids.

Written as DNA, the CDR3 is TGCAGCGGGGGAGACAGGGAGGGCACAGATACGCAGTATTTT. It is translated as CSGGDREGTDTQYF. The chain carries TRBV29-1 and TRBJ2-3, with D perhaps matching TRBD1 (7 bases). CDR1 is SQVTM, CDR2 ANQGSEA, per germline. V was pared by 7 bases and J by 1 base, with 15 bases between. The CDR3 consists of 14 residues.

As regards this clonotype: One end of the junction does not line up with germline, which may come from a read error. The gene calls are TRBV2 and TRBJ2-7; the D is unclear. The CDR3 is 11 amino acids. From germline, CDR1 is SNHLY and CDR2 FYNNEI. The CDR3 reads CTSSLIYEQYF. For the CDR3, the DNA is TGTACCAGCAGTCTTATATACGAGCAGTACTTC.

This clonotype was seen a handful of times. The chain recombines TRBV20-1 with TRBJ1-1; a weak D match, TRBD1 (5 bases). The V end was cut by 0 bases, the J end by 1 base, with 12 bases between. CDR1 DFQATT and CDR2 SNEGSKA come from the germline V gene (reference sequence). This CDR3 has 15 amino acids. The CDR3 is CSARDSQGGNTEAFF. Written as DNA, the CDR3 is TGCAGTGCTAGAGATTCTCAGGGCGGGAACACTGAAGCTTTCTTT.

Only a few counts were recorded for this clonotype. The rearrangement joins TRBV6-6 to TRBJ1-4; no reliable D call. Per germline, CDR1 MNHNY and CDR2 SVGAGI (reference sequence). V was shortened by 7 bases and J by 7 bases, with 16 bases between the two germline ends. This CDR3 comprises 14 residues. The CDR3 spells CASTPVEVGEKLFF. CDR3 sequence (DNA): TGTGCCAGCACCCCCGTGGAGGTGGGTGAAAAACTGTTTTTT.

The CDR3 DNA sequence: TGCAGTGCTAGAAAGTGGGTGGGAGAGACCCAGTACTTC. Translation gives CSARKWVGETQYF. The V and J genes are TRBV20-1 and TRBJ2-5; D gene unclear. CDR1 and CDR2 from the germline V gene are DFQATT and SNEGSKA (reference sequence). The CDR3 consists of 13 residues. V lost 2 bases to trimming and J lost 4 bases, with 11 bases between them.

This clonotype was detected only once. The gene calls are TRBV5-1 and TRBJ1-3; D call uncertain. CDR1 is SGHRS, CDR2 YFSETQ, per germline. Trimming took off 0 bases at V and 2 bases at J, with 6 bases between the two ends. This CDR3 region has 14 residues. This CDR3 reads CASSLDGAGNTIYF. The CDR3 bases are TGCGCCAGCAGCTTGGACGGGGCTGGAAACACCATATATTTT.

For the CDR3, the DNA is TGTGCCAGCAGCTTATCTGCCGGGGGGGACACCATATATTTT. The encoded protein is CASSLSAGGDTIYF. The chain is built from TRBV7-9 and TRBJ1-3; possible D gene TRBD1, 5 bases. Germline V CDR1 and CDR2: SEHNR, FQNEAQ (reference sequence). The V and J ends lost 2 bases and 8 bases respectively, with 13 bases between them. The CDR3 length is 14 residues.

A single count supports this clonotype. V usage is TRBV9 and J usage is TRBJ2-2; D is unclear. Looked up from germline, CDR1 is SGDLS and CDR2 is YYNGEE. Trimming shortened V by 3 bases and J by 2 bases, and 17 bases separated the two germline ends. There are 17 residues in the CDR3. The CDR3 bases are TGTGCCAGCAGCGCCGAAGTCGGAGCCCAAAACACCGGGGAGCTGTTTTTT. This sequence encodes CASSAEVGAQNTGELFF. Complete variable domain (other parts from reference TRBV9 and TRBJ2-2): DSGVTQTPKHLITATGQRVTLRCSPRSGDLSVYWYQQSLDQGLQFLIQYYNGEERAKGNILERFSAQQFPDLHSELNLSSLELGDSALYFCASSAEVGAQNTGELFFGEGSRLTVL.

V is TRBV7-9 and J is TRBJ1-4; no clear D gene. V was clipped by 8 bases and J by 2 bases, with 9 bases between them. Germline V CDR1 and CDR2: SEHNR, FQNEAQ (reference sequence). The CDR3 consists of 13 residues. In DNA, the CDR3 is TGTGCCAGCTCGGGGTGGACTAATGAAAAACTGTTTTTT. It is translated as CASSGWTNEKLFF.

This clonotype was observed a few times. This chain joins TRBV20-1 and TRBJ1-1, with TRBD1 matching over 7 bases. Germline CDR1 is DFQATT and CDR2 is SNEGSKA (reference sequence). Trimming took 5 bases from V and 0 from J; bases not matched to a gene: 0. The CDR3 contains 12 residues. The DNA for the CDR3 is TGCAGTGCTGGGACAGTGAACACTGAAGCTTTCTTT. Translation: CSAGTVNTEAFF.

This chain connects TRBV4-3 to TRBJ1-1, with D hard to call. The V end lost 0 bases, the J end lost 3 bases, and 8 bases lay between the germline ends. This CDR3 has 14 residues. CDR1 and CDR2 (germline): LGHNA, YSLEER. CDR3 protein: CASSQDIRDTEAFF. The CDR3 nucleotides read TGCGCCAGCAGCCAAGATATCCGGGACACTGAAGCTTTCTTT.

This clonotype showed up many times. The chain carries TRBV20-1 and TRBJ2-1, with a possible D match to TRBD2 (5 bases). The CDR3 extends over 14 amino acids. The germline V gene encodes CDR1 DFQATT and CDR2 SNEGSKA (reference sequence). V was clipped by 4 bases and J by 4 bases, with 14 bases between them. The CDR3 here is CSATGLGNYNEQFF. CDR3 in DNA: TGCAGTGCTACCGGACTGGGGAATTACAATGAGCAGTTCTTC.

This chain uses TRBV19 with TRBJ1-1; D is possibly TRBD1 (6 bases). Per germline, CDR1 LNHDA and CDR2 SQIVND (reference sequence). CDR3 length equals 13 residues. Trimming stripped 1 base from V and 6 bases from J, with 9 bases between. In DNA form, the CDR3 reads TGTGCCAGTAGTATAGGGAGACAGGCTGAAGCTTTCTTT. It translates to CASSIGRQAEAFF.

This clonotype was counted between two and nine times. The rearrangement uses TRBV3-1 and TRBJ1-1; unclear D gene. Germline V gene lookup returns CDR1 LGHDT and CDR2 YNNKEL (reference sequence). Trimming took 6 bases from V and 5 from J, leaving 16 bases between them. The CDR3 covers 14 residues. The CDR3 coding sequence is TGTGCCAGCAGACACCGACAATTGGGGACTGAAGCTTTCTTT. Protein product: CASRHRQLGTEAFF.

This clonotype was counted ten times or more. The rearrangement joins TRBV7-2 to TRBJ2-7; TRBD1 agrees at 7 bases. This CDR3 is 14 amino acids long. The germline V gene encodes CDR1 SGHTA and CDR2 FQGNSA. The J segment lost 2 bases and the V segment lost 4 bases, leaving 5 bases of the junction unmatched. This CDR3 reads CASSSLGQTYEQYF. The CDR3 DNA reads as TGTGCCAGCAGCTCGCTGGGACAGACCTACGAGCAGTACTTC.